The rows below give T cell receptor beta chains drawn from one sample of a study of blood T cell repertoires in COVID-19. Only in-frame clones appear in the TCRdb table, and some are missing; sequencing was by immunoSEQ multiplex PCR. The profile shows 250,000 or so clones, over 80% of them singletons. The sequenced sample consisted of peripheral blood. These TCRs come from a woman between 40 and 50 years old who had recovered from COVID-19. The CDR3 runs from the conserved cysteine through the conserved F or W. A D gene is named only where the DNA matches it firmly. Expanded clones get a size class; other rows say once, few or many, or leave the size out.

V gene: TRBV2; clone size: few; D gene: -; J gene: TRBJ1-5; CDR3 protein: CASSEASQGIRRQPQHF; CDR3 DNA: TGTGCCAGCAGTGAAGCTTCGCAGGGGATAAGGAGGCAGCCCCAGCATTTT
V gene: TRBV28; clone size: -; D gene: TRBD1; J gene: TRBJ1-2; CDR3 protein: CASRPHRGQDYGYTF; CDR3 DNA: TGTGCCAGCAGACCTCACAGGGGGCAGGACTATGGCTACACCTTC
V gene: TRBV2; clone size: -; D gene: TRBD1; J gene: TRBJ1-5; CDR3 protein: CASSRDRMSNQPQHF; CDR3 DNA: TGTGCCAGCAGTCGGGACAGGATGAGCAATCAGCCCCAGCATTTT
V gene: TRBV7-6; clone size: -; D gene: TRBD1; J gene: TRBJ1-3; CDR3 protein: CASSLDRGRLSGNTIYF; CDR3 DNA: TGTGCCAGCAGCTTAGACAGGGGGCGCTTGTCTGGAAACACCATATATTTT
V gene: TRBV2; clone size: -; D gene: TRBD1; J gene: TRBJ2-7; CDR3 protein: CASLKGGTGSHEQYF; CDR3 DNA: TGTGCCAGCCTAAAAGGGGGGACAGGGTCCCACGAGCAGTACTTC
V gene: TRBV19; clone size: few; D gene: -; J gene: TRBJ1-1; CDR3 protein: CASSKTGNTEAFF; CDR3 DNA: TGTGCCAGTAGTAAGACAGGGAACACTGAAGCTTTCTTT
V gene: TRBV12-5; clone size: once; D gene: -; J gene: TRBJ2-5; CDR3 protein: CASGLNFPGSQYF; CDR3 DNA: TGTGCTAGTGGTTTGAATTTCCCAGGGTCCCAGTACTTC
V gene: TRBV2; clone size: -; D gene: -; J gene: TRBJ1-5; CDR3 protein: CASSATQGSLQPQHF; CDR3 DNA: TGTGCCAGCAGTGCAACCCAGGGATCATTGCAGCCCCAGCATTTT
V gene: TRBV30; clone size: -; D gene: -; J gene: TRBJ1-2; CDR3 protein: CAWSNPGGYTF; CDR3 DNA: TGTGCCTGGAGTAACCCCGGAGGGTACACCTTC
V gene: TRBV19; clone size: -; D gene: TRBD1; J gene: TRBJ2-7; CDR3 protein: CASSWTGGQDEQYF; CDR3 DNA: TGTGCCAGTAGCTGGACAGGGGGGCAGGACGAGCAGTACTTC
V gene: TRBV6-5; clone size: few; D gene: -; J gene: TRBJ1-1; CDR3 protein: CASSYYMNTEAFF; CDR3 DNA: TGTGCCAGCAGTTACTACATGAACACTGAAGCTTTCTTT
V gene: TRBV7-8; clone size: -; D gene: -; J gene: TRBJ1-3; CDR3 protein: CASSFGGGGYDTIYF; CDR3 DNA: TGTGCCAGCAGCTTTGGGGGAGGGGGTTACGACACCATATATTTT
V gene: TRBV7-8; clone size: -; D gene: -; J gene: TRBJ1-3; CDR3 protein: CASSPSGGTGNTIYF; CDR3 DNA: TGTGCCAGCAGCCCCTCGGGTGGAACTGGAAACACCATATATTTT
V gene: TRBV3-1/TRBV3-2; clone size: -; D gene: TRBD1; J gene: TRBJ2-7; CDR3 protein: CASGKSARDSLSYEQYF; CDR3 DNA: TGTGCCAGCGGAAAGTCCGCCCGGGACAGCCTCTCCTACGAGCAGTACTTC
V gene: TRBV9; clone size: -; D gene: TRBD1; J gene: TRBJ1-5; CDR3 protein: CASSATGVSNQPQHF; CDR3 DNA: TGTGCCAGCAGTGCTACAGGGGTAAGCAATCAGCCCCAGCATTTT
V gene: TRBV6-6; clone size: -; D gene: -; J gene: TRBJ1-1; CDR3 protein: CASSWLQGRNTEAFF; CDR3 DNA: TGTGCCAGCAGTTGGTTACAGGGAAGGAACACTGAAGCTTTCTTT
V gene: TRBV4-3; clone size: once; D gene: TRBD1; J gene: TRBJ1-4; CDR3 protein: CASSQGQGVVKLFF; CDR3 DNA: TGCGCCAGCAGCCAAGGTCAGGGGGTCGTAAAACTGTTTTTT
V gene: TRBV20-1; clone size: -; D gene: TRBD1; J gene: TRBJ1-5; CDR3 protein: CSASSTGRWGQPQHF; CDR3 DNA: TGCAGTGCTAGTTCGACAGGGAGATGGGGTCAGCCCCAGCATTTT
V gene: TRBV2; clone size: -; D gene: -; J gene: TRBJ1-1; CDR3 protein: CASGLQGNTEAFF; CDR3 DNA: TGTGCCAGCGGCCTACAGGGTAACACTGAAGCTTTCTTT
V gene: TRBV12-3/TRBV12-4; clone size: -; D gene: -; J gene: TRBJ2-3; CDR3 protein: CASSLIATDTQYF; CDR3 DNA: TGTGCCAGCAGTTTAATAGCGACAGATACGCAGTATTTT
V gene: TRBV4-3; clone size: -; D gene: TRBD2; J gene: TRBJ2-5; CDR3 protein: CASSQGAGGRETQYF; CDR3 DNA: TGCGCCAGCAGCCAAGGAGCGGGGGGCAGAGAGACCCAGTACTTC
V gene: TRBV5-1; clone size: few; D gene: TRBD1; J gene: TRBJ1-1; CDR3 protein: CASSLRGRDTEAFF; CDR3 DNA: TGCGCCAGCAGCTTGAGGGGGCGTGACACTGAAGCTTTCTTT
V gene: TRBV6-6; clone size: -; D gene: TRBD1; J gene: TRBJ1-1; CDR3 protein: CASIRQGSTEAFF; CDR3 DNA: TGTGCCAGCATTAGACAGGGGAGCACTGAAGCTTTCTTT
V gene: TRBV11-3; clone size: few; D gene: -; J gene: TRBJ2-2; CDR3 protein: CASSLRPGTGELFF; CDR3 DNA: TGTGCCAGCAGCTTACGTCCGGGCACCGGGGAGCTGTTTTTT
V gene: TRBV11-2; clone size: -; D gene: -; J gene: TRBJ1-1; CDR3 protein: CASSLGGGASEAFF; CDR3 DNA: TGTGCCAGCAGCTTAGGTGGGGGGGCGTCTGAAGCTTTCTTT
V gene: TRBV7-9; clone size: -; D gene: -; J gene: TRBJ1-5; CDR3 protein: CASSLVGRGNQPQHF; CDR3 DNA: TGTGCCAGCAGCTTAGTGGGACGGGGGAATCAGCCCCAGCATTTT
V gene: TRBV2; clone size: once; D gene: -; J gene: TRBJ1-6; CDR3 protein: CASTTGPSYNSPLHF; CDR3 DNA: TGTGCCAGCACCACAGGGCCCTCCTATAATTCACCCCTCCACTTT